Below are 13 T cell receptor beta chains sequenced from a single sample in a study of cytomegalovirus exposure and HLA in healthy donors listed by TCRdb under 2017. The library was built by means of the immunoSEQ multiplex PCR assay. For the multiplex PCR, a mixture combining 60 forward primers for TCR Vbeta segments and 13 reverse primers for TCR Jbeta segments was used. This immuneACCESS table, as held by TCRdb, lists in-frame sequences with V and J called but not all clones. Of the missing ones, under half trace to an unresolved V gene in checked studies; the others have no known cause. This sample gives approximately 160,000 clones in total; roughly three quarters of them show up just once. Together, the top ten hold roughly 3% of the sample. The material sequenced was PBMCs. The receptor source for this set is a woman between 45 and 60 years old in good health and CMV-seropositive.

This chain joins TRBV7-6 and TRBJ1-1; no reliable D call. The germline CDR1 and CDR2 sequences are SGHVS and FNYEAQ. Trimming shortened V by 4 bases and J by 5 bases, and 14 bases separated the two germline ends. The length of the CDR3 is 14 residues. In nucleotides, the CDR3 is TGTGCCAGCAGCTCGGAGATTGTGCCTACTGAAGCTTTCTTT. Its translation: CASSSEIVPTEAFF.

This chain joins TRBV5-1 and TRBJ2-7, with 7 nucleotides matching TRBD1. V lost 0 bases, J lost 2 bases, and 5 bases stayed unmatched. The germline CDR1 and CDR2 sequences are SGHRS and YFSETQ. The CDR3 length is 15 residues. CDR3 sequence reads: CASSLAGTATYEQYF. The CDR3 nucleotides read TGCGCCAGCAGCTTGGCCGGGACAGCCACCTACGAGCAGTACTTC.

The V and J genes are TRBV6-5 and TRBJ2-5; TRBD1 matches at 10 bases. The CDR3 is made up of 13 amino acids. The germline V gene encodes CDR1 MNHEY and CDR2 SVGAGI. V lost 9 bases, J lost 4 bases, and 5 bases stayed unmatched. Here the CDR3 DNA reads TGTGCCAGTAGACAGGGGGCCTTAGAGACCCAGTACTTC. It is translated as CASRQGALETQYF.

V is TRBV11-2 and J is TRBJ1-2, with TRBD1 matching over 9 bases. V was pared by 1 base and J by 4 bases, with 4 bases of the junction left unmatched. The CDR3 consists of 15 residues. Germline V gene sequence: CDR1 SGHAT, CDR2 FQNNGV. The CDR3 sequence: CASSLGGTGTYGYTF. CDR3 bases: TGTGCCAGCAGCTTAGGGGGGACAGGGACCTATGGCTACACCTTC. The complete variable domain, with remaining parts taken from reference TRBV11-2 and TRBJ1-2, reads EAGVAQSPRYKIIEKRQSVAFWCNPISGHATLYWYQQILGQGPKLLIQFQNNGVVDDSQLPKDRFSAERLKGVDSTLKIQPAKLEDSAVYLCASSLGGTGTYGYTFGSGTRLTVV.

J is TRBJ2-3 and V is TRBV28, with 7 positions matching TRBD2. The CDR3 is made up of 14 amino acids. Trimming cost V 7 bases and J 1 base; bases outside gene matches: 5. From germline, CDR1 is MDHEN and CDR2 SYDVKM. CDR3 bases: TGTGCCAGCACCCTGGCGGGGGGCACAGATACGCAGTATTTT. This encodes CASTLAGGTDTQYF.

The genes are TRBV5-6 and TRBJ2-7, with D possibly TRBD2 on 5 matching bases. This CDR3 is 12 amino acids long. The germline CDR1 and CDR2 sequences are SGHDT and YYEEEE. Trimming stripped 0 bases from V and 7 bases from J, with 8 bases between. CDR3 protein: CASSLGRGEQYF. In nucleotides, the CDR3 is TGTGCCAGCAGCTTGGGTCGGGGAGAGCAGTACTTC.

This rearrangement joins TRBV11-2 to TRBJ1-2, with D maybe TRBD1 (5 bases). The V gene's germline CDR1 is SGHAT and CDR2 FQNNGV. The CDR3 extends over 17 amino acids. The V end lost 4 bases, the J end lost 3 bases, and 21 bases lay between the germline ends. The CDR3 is CASSSPGPPWEDYGYTF. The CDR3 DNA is TGTGCCAGCAGCTCTCCAGGGCCCCCTTGGGAGGACTATGGCTACACCTTC.

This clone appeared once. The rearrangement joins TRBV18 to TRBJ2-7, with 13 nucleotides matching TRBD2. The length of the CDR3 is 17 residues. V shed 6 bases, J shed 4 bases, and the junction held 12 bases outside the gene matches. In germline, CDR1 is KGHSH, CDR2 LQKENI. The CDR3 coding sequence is TGTGCCAGCTCGCTCACTAGCGGGAGGGCCGATGGGTACGAGCAGTACTTC. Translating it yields CASSLTSGRADGYEQYF.

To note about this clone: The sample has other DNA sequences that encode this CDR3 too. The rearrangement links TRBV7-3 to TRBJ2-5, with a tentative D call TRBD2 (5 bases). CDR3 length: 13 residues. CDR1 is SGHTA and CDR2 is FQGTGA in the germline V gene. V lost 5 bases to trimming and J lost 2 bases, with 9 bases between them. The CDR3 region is CASSRSGQETQYF. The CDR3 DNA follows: TGTGCCAGCAGCAGGTCGGGACAAGAGACCCAGTACTTC.

Here the CDR3 reads CAISSGTGEVNSPLHF. The CDR3, as DNA: TGTGCCATCAGCTCCGGGACAGGGGAGGTCAATTCACCCCTCCACTTT. This sequence joins TRBV10-3 and TRBJ1-6, with TRBD1 matching 10 bases. The CDR3 extends over 16 amino acids. Germline-derived CDR1 and CDR2 are ENHRY and SYGVKD. With V trimmed by 6 bases and J by 7 bases, 9 bases remained unmatched.

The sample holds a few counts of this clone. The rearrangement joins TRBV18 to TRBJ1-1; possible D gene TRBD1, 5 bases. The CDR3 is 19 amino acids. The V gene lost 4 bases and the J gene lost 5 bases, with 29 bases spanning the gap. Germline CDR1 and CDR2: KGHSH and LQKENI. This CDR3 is CASSLNPRPGTGDSTEAFF. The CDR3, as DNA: TGTGCCAGCTCACTAAATCCCAGACCTGGGACTGGAGACTCAACTGAAGCTTTCTTT.

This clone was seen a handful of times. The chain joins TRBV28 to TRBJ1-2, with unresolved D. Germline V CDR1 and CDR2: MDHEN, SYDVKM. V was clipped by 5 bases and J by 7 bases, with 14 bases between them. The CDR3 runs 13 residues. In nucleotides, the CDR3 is TGTGCCAGCAGTCCAAAGCGGACGGGTGGCTACACCTTC. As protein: CASSPKRTGGYTF.

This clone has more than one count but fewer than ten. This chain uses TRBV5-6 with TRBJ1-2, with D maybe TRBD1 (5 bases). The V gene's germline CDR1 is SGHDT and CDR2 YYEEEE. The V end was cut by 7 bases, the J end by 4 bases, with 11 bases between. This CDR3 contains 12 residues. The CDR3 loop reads CASQTGVYGYTF. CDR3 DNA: TGTGCCAGCCAGACGGGGGTCTATGGCTACACCTTC.